The 27 T cell receptor beta chains below were found in one sample sequenced in a study of blood T cell repertoires in COVID-19 (dated by TCRdb to 2018 to 2020). The library was obtained by the immunoSEQ multiplex PCR assay. Here the immuneACCESS table is served through TCRdb, limited to in-frame sequences with V and J called. Missing clones are a known gap in these copies; in checked studies unresolved V genes cover under half, and the rest lacks a known reason. The sample profile shows 280,000 or so clones; approximately 89% of them were found once. 6.9% of the sample is in the top ten clones. The sequenced sample was peripheral blood. The receptors originated from a woman in her 30s who had recovered from COVID-19.

J is TRBJ1-1 and V is TRBV30, with D possibly being TRBD1 (6 bases). V was shortened by 3 bases and J by 4 bases, with 12 bases between the two germline ends. Per the germline V gene, CDR1 is GTSNPN and CDR2 is SVGIG (reference sequence). The CDR3 loop spans 13 amino acids. CDR3 nucleotides: TGTGCCTGGAGCCCTAGGGGGGGCACTGAAGCTTTCTTT. Encoded protein: CAWSPRGGTEAFF.

The chain is built from TRBV6-5 and TRBJ1-2, with 7 bases matching TRBD1. CDR3 length equals 11 residues. Trimming removed 9 bases from V and 3 bases from J; junction bases left unmatched: 1. Germline loops: CDR1 MNHEY, CDR2 SVGAGI. This chain's CDR3 is CASGTDYGYTF. The CDR3 DNA reads TGTGCCAGTGGGACAGACTATGGCTACACCTTC.

This rearrangement joins TRBV4-1 to TRBJ1-1; no reliable D call. The CDR3 loop spans 15 amino acids. Germline CDR1 reads MGHRA; CDR2 reads YSYEKL. V lost 0 bases and J 1 base, leaving 9 bases between the germline ends. The CDR3 here is CASSQDVARNTEAFF. The CDR3 bases are TGCGCCAGCAGCCAAGACGTGGCCCGGAACACTGAAGCTTTCTTT.

In its sample, this clone was seen a few times. The V and J genes are TRBV6-5 and TRBJ1-2; no reliable D call. The CDR3 totals 14 residues. Germline loops: CDR1 MNHEY, CDR2 SVGAGI. V lost 8 bases and J lost 4, with 17 bases in between. The CDR3 loop reads CASPPRSSAYGYTF. The CDR3 DNA reads as TGTGCCAGCCCGCCGAGGTCAAGCGCCTATGGCTACACCTTC.

This chain connects TRBV28 to TRBJ2-6; D gene unclear. The germline CDR1 and CDR2 sequences are MDHEN and SYDVKM. V gave up 8 bases and J gave up 0 bases, with 11 bases separating them. This CDR3 has 15 amino acids. CDR3 nucleotide sequence: TGTGCCAGCGGATGGGCTACCTCTGGGGCCAACGTCCTGACTTTC. It yields the protein CASGWATSGANVLTF.

The chain is built from TRBV6-1 and TRBJ1-2; D is perhaps TRBD1 (6 bases). Trimming stripped 2 bases from V and 2 bases from J, with 21 bases between. Per germline, CDR1 MNHNS and CDR2 SASEGT. The CDR3 covers 18 residues. The CDR3 loop reads CASSESRTGWIANYGYTF. CDR3 sequence (DNA): TGTGCCAGCAGTGAATCGAGAACAGGGTGGATTGCGAACTATGGCTACACCTTC.

This clone showed up just a few times. The chain joins TRBV2 to TRBJ1-2; TRBD1 might be the D (6 bases). The CDR3 runs 13 residues. The germline V gene has CDR1 SNHLY and CDR2 FYNNEI. V was trimmed by 4 bases and J by 4 bases, leaving 10 bases between them. CDR3 sequence (DNA): TGTGCCAGCAGTGCAGGGGAAGGCTATGGCTACACCTTC. This codes for CASSAGEGYGYTF. Drawing the rest from reference TRBV2 and TRBJ1-2, the complete variable domain is EPEVTQTPSHQVTQMGQEVILRCVPISNHLYFYWYRQILGQKVEFLVSFYNNEISEKSEIFDDQFSVERPDGSNFTLKIRSTKLEDSAMYFCASSAGEGYGYTFGSGTRLTVV.

This clone has just a few counts. The chain links TRBV29-1 to TRBJ2-3, with 13 positions matching TRBD2. Germline CDR1 SQVTM, CDR2 ANQGSEA. The ends lost 6 bases at V and 5 bases at J; junction bases unmatched: 8. The CDR3 is 15 amino acids. The CDR3 reads CSVPTSGGAEDTQYF. The CDR3 nucleotides are TGCAGCGTGCCAACTAGCGGGGGGGCGGAAGATACGCAGTATTTT.

This clone showed up just once. The rearrangement links TRBV7-3 to TRBJ2-1; no firm D call. There are 13 residues in the CDR3. Trimming cost V 4 bases and J 0 bases, with 4 bases left between them. Germline assignment: CDR1 SGHTA and CDR2 FQGTGA. CDR3 amino acids: CASSSSSYNEQFF. The CDR3 coding sequence is TGTGCCAGCAGCTCGAGCTCCTACAATGAGCAGTTCTTC.

This clone was observed once. CDR3 amino acids: CASSRIGDSPLHF. The CDR3 nucleotides read TGTGCCAGTAGTCGGATAGGAGATTCACCCCTCCACTTT. The chain recombines TRBV19 with TRBJ1-6; the D is unclear. Deletions cut 5 bases from V and 8 bases from J, with 10 bases between. CDR3 length: 13 amino acids. The germline V gene has CDR1 LNHDA and CDR2 SQIVND (reference sequence).

The chain has TRBV5-1 and TRBJ2-2; 10 bases fit TRBD2. J lost 3 bases, V lost 4 bases, and 6 bases had no gene match. Germline CDR1 reads SGHRS; CDR2 reads YFSETQ. There are 16 residues in the CDR3. The CDR3 is CASSHLLAGHTGELFF. The CDR3 DNA reads TGCGCCAGCAGCCACTTACTAGCGGGGCACACCGGGGAGCTGTTTTTT.

The chain has TRBV19 and TRBJ1-4; 7 bases line up with TRBD1. The CDR3 contains 14 residues. The ends lost 8 bases at V and 5 bases at J; junction bases unmatched: 8. Germline V gene data show CDR1 as LNHDA and CDR2 as SQIVND (reference sequence). The CDR3 spells CASGRGTENEKLFF. As DNA, the CDR3 is TGTGCCAGTGGCCGGGGGACAGAGAATGAAAAACTGTTTTTT.

This chain uses TRBV6-1 with TRBJ1-2; D unresolved. Germline V CDR1 and CDR2: MNHNS, SASEGT. V dropped 0 bases and J dropped 8 bases, with 16 bases sitting between them. The CDR3 totals 15 residues. This CDR3 is CASSEATRPGVGYTF. In DNA form, the CDR3 reads TGTGCCAGCAGTGAAGCGACTCGGCCCGGAGTAGGCTACACCTTC.

The genes are TRBV19 and TRBJ1-6; weak D call: TRBD1 (6 bases). The V gene lost 7 bases and the J gene lost 7 bases, with 11 bases spanning the gap. This CDR3 is 13 amino acids long. Germline-derived CDR1 and CDR2 are LNHDA and SQIVND (reference sequence). The CDR3: CASTGQTNSPLHF. The CDR3 nucleotides are TGTGCCAGTACCGGACAGACCAATTCACCCCTCCACTTT.

The gene calls are TRBV18 and TRBJ1-4, with 9 bases aligning to TRBD1. V shed 6 bases, J shed 5 bases, and the junction held 7 bases outside the gene matches. The CDR3 extends over 15 amino acids. CDR1 KGHSH and CDR2 LQKENI come from the germline V gene. In nucleotides, the CDR3 is TGTGCCAGCTCGTCGGGGACAGGGATAAATGAAAAACTGTTTTTT. Translating gives CASSSGTGINEKLFF.

The chain uses TRBV18 and TRBJ1-1; D gene uncertain. V was shortened by 1 base and J by 0 bases, with 6 bases between the two germline ends. CDR1 is KGHSH and CDR2 is LQKENI in the germline V gene. CDR3 length equals 14 residues. Here the CDR3 DNA reads TGTGCCAGCTCACCACAGCTTTTGAACACTGAAGCTTTCTTT. Translation: CASSPQLLNTEAFF.

This clone was picked up a small number of times. This chain connects TRBV4-3 to TRBJ2-3, with TRBD2 matching over 8 bases. This CDR3 spans 17 amino acids. In germline, CDR1 is LGHNA, CDR2 YSLEER. Trimming removed 2 bases from V and 1 base from J; junction bases left unmatched: 8. This CDR3 is CASSQNLGGARTDTQYF. The CDR3 nucleotides read TGCGCCAGCAGCCAAAACCTCGGGGGGGCCCGCACAGATACGCAGTATTTT.

This chain connects TRBV7-3 to TRBJ1-1; D gene uncertain. Trimming left V 1 base short and J 3 bases short, with 15 bases between. The CDR3 loop spans 16 amino acids. Per the germline V gene, CDR1 is SGHTA and CDR2 is FQGTGA. In DNA form, the CDR3 reads TGTGCCAGCAGCTTAATTGCTCACACAAGATACACTGAAGCTTTCTTT. Protein: CASSLIAHTRYTEAFF.

The V gene is TRBV28, the J gene TRBJ1-1, with a weak D call TRBD1 (5 bases). Trimming left V 4 bases short and J 9 bases short, with 9 bases between. The CDR3 runs 11 residues. Germline CDR1 reads MDHEN; CDR2 reads SYDVKM. The CDR3 protein is CASSSGVQAFF. CDR3 in DNA: TGTGCCAGCAGTTCGGGGGTCCAAGCTTTCTTT.

The rearrangement joins TRBV2 to TRBJ1-1, with D maybe TRBD1 (6 bases). CDR3 length: 13 amino acids. Germline V CDR1 and CDR2: SNHLY, FYNNEI. Trimming took off 7 bases at V and 1 base at J, with 10 bases between the two ends. The CDR3 DNA reads TGTGCCAGCATGGAGGACAGGAACACTGAAGCTTTCTTT. This codes for CASMEDRNTEAFF.

The chain has TRBV6-5 and TRBJ1-5, with D hard to call. Germline V lookup: CDR1 MNHEY, CDR2 SVGAGI. The CDR3 length is 15 residues. The germline V and J ends were trimmed by 0 bases and 4 bases, with 10 bases remaining between them. The CDR3: CASSYSGPGNQPQHF. In nucleotides, the CDR3 is TGTGCCAGCAGTTACTCTGGCCCGGGGAATCAGCCCCAGCATTTT.

The chain combines TRBV9 with TRBJ2-1; the D gene is possibly TRBD1 (5 bases). Germline V gene sequence: CDR1 SGDLS, CDR2 YYNGEE. Trimming stripped 0 bases from V and 5 bases from J, with 18 bases between. There are 17 residues in the CDR3. The CDR3 DNA is TGTGCCAGCAGCGTAGCCCCCTTAGGGGCCCGAGACAATGAGCAGTTCTTC. Amino acids: CASSVAPLGARDNEQFF.

CDR3 nucleotides: TGTGCCAGCAGCGGACAGACAACTAATGAAAAACTGTTTTTT. It encodes CASSGQTTNEKLFF. V usage is TRBV9 and J usage is TRBJ1-4, with D tentatively TRBD1 (5 bases). Trimming took 3 bases from V and 0 from J, leaving 6 bases between them. Germline lookup yields CDR1 SGDLS and CDR2 YYNGEE. The CDR3 contains 14 residues. Together with reference TRBV9 and TRBJ1-4, the CDR3 gives the full variable domain: DSGVTQTPKHLITATGQRVTLRCSPRSGDLSVYWYQQSLDQGLQFLIQYYNGEERAKGNILERFSAQQFPDLHSELNLSSLELGDSALYFCASSGQTTNEKLFFGSGTQLSVL.

The CDR3 reads CASSPGPGSSYEQYF. In nucleotides, the CDR3 is TGCGCCAGCAGCCCTGGTCCGGGAAGCTCCTACGAGCAGTACTTC. The rearrangement links TRBV5-1 to TRBJ2-7; weak D call: TRBD2 (5 bases). Trimming shortened V by 4 bases and J by 0 bases, and 14 bases separated the two germline ends. CDR3 size: 15 residues. The germline gives CDR1 SGHRS, CDR2 YFSETQ.

The chain carries TRBV2 and TRBJ2-5, with 12 positions matching TRBD1. CDR3 length equals 16 residues. CDR1 and CDR2 (germline): SNHLY, FYNNEI. Trimming at V came to 3 bases and at J to 4 bases, leaving 6 bases not matched to a gene. This CDR3 is CASSEGQGARRETQYF. CDR3 nucleotides: TGTGCCAGCAGTGAGGGACAGGGGGCGAGAAGAGAGACCCAGTACTTC.

This rearrangement joins TRBV28 to TRBJ2-7; 8 nucleotides line up with TRBD2. V dropped 3 bases and J dropped 5; count of bases not matched to a gene: 12. This CDR3 has 16 amino acids. Germline V lookup: CDR1 MDHEN, CDR2 SYDVKM. CDR3 bases: TGTGCCAGCAGTTTTCCAGCGGGGGACCTAGATAACGAGCAGTACTTC. Encoded protein: CASSFPAGDLDNEQYF.

The chain links TRBV2 to TRBJ2-4, with D perhaps matching TRBD2 (5 bases). Trimming stripped 4 bases from V and 2 bases from J, with 12 bases between. CDR3 length: 15 amino acids. Germline CDR1 reads SNHLY; CDR2 reads FYNNEI. The CDR3 reads CASSGPAGSKNIQYF. The CDR3 DNA sequence: TGTGCCAGCAGTGGTCCCGCGGGTTCCAAAAACATTCAGTACTTC. Full variable domain (rest looked up from reference TRBV2 and TRBJ2-4): EPEVTQTPSHQVTQMGQEVILRCVPISNHLYFYWYRQILGQKVEFLVSFYNNEISEKSEIFDDQFSVERPDGSNFTLKIRSTKLEDSAMYFCASSGPAGSKNIQYFGAGTRLSVL.